The sequence of this T cell receptor beta chain was determined in a study of T cells in Graves' hyperthyroidism and ophthalmopathy. The TCR beta CDR3 regions underwent amplification using RNA transcripts as the source. The HTBI primer set served for first-round RT-PCR of the TCR CDR3. TCRdb itself ran the multiplex PCR reads through MiXCR, one entry per CDR3 protein. The data hold 250,000 to 300,000 distinct CDR3 sequences, with roughly 14% observed a single time. CDR1 is MDHEN, CDR2 SYDVKM, per germline. The CDR3 spans 16 residues. V dropped 3 bases and J dropped 1; count of bases not matched to a gene: 7. This clonotype was seen repeatedly, ten times or more.

The sequencing input was blood. The gene calls are TRBV28 and TRBJ2-5; TRBD1 matches at 8 bases. This clonotype was obtained from a woman in her 40s with Graves' hyperthyroidism that later progressed to Graves' ophthalmopathy. The CDR3 DNA sequence: TGTGCCAGCAGTTTCGGGACAGGTTCTGTCCAAGAGACCCAGTACTTC. Translating gives CASSFGTGSVQETQYF. Supplemented by reference TRBV28 and TRBJ2-5, the full variable domain reads DVKVTQSSRYLVKRTGEKVFLECVQDMDHENMFWYRQDPGLGLRLIYFSYDVKMKEKGDIPEGYSVSREKKERFSLILESASTNQTSMYLCASSFGTGSVQETQYFGPGTRLLVL.